This entry concerns a single TCR beta chain. Which antigen it targets is not known. No much larger clone exists at a distance of one base, and base qualities are not known. In the germline V gene (reference sequence), CDR1 corresponds to SSHAT and CDR2 to FNYEAQ. V has 5 bases trimmed and J has 4 bases trimmed; junction bases matching no gene number 9. The CDR3, cysteine through phenylalanine, is 16 amino acids long. Only CDR3 DNA remains: 48 bases, in frame from the first base. To sequence the TCRbeta CDR3 region, genomic DNA was isolated from the sorted cells. The immunoSEQ Assay was used to sequence the TCRbeta CDR3 regions. TCRdb took over this immuneACCESS table, retaining in-frame rearrangements with V and J assigned. Such tables are incomplete; in checked studies, under half of the missing clones stem from an unresolved V gene, and the remainder is unexplained. Recorded for this sample are tens of thousands of clones; 78% of them occurred a single time. More than 10% of the sample is taken by the ten largest.

Patients with a history of autoimmune disease or receiving systemic immunosuppression were excluded from the trial. Peripheral blood for TCR sequencing was collected from all dose cohorts at baseline, on cycle 4 day 1, and on cycle 7 day 1. The samples were taken from a phase I, first-in-human, multicenter, open-label dose-escalation trial of ivuxolimab. The trial enrolled adults with locally advanced or metastatic head and neck squamous cell, hepatocellular, melanoma or renal cell carcinoma. CD4+ and CD8+ T cells were sorted separately from peripheral blood before TCR sequencing. This sample was included in a study of OX40 agonist ivuxolimab in advanced cancers. About the full investigation: Ivuxolimab was a fully human IgG2 agonistic monoclonal antibody targeting the costimulatory receptor OX40 (CD134). Intravenous ivuxolimab was administered to patients every 2 weeks at six dose levels: 0.01, 0.1, 0.3, 1.5, 3 and 10 mg/kg. Of the approximately 50 dose-escalation patients, hepatocellular carcinoma was present in 19, melanoma in around 15, renal cell carcinoma in 9 and head and neck cancer in 9. In the dose-escalation cohort, roughly 80% of patients were male, and the mean age was approximately 60 years, with a range of about 20 to 79. Patients were allowed to have had prior anti-PD-1, anti-PD-L1 or anti-CTLA-4 therapy, and approximately 40% of the dose-escalation patients had been treated with checkpoint inhibitors. Partial responses occurred in three dose-escalation patients, of whom one had hepatocellular carcinoma and two had cutaneous melanoma. Peripheral TCRbeta sequencing aimed to test whether ivuxolimab altered TCR sequence diversity and caused clonal T-cell expansion. The monotherapy dose-escalation portion (N of about 47 patients) of the phase I ivuxolimab trial is reported in the paper.

The full study reports these points: At doses of 0.1 to 3.0 mg/kg, clonal expansion of both CD4+ and CD8+ T cells in blood was seen between baseline and week 6. After ivuxolimab, CD8+ T cells had more expanded clones than CD4+ T cells on average. Low levels of normalized T-cell clonal expansion were also seen in some nonresponding patients. Which antigens the clonally expanded peripheral T cells were specific for was not determined. In partial responders in the 0.1-3.0 mg/kg groups, normalized peripheral clonal expansion was found to be among the lowest, especially among CD8+ T cells.

The chain was built from TRBV7-7 and TRBJ2-5; the junction holds 11 bases that match TRBD2. Here the sequenced sample was CD4+ or CD8+ T cells sorted from blood, taken in a trial of the OX40 agonist ivuxolimab. The sequence derives from an adult with an advanced solid tumor such as melanoma, head and neck, liver or kidney cancer. The nucleotide sequence is TGTGCCAGCAGCCTAGGGATAGCGGGGGGGCGAGAGACCCAGTACTTC. The translation is CASSLGIAGGRETQYF.